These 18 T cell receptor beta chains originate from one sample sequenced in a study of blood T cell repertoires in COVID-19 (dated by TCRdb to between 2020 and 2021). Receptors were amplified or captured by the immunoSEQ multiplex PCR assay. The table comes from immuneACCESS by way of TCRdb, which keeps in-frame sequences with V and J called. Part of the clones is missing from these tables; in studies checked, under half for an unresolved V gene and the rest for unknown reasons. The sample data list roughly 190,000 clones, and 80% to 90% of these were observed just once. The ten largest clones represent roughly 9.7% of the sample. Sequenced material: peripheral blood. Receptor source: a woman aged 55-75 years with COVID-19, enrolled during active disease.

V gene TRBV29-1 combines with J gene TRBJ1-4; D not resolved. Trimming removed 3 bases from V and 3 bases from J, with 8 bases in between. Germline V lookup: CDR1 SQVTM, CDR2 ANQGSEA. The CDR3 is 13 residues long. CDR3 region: CSVEAEANEKLFF. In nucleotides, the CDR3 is TGCAGCGTTGAGGCAGAAGCTAATGAAAAACTGTTTTTT.

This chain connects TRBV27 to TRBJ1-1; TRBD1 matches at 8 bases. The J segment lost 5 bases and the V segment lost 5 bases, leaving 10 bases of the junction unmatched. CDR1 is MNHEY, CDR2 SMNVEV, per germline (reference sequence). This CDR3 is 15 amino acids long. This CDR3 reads CASSGLDRVTTEAFF. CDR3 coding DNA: TGTGCCAGCAGTGGTCTGGACAGGGTTACGACTGAAGCTTTCTTT.

CDR3 DNA sequence: TGCGCCAGCAGCTTGGAGGCTAGCGGCTCCTACAATGAGCAGTTCTTC. The encoded protein is CASSLEASGSYNEQFF. This chain links TRBV5-1 with TRBJ2-1; 7 bases map to TRBD2. The junction had 3 bases not matched to a gene; V was cut back by 0 bases and J by 0 bases. Per the germline V gene, CDR1 is SGHRS and CDR2 is YFSETQ. The CDR3 contains 16 residues.

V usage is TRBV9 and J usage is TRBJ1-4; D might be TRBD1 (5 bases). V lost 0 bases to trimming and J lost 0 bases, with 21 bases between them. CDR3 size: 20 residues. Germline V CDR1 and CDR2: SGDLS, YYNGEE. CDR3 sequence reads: CASSVDVRTSEYPTNEKLFF. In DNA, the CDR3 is TGTGCCAGCAGCGTAGATGTTCGGACATCCGAATATCCAACTAATGAAAAACTGTTTTTT.

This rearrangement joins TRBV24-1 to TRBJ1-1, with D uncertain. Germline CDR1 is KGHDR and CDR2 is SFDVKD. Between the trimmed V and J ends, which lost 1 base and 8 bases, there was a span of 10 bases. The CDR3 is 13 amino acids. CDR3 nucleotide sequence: TGTGCCACCAGTGATTTTGGCGGTTTGGAAGCTTTCTTT. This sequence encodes CATSDFGGLEAFF.

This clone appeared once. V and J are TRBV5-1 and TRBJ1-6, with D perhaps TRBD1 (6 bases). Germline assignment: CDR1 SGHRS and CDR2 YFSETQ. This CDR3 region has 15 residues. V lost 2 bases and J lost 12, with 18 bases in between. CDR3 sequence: CASSFRGGQAVPLHF. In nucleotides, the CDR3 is TGCGCCAGCAGCTTCAGGGGTGGCCAGGCTGTACCCCTCCACTTT.

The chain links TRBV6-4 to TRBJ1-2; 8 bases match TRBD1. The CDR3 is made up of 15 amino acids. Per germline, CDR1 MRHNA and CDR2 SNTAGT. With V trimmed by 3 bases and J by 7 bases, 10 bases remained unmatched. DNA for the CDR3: TGTGCCAGCAGTGAGACCGGGACAGGTGTTTCTGGCTACACCTTC. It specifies CASSETGTGVSGYTF.

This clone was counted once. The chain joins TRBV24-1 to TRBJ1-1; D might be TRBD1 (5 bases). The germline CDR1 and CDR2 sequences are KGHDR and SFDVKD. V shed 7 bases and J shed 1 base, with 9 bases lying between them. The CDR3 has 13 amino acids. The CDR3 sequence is CATRNQGNTEAFF. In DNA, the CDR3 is TGTGCCACCAGGAATCAGGGGAACACTGAAGCTTTCTTT.

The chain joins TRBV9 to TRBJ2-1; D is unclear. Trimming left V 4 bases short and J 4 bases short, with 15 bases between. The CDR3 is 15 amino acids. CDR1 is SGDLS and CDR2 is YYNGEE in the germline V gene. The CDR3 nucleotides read TGTGCCAGCAGCCCGCGACCCAGCGAGTACAATGAGCAGTTCTTC. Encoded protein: CASSPRPSEYNEQFF. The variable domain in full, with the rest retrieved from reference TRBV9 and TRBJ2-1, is DSGVTQTPKHLITATGQRVTLRCSPRSGDLSVYWYQQSLDQGLQFLIQYYNGEERAKGNILERFSAQQFPDLHSELNLSSLELGDSALYFCASSPRPSEYNEQFFGPGTRLTVL.

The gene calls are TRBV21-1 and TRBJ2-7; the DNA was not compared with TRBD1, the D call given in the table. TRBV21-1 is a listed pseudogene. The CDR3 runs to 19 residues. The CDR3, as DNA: TGTGCCAGCAGCAAAGCGCTTGGCAGCAGCCCGGACATCCTATACGAGCAGTACTTC. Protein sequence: CASSKALGSSPDILYEQYF.

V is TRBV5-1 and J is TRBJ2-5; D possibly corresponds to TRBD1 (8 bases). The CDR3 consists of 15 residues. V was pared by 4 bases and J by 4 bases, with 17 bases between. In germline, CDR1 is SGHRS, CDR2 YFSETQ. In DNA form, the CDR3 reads TGCGCCAGCAGCGGGGGGGGCCAGGGGGCAGAGACCCAGTACTTC. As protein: CASSGGGQGAETQYF.

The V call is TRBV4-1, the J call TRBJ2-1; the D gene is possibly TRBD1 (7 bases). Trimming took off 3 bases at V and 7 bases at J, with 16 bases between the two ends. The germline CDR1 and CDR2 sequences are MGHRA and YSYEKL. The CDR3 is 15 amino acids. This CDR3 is CASSQAGYRGNEQFF. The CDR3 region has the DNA TGCGCCAGCAGCCAGGCGGGATACAGGGGAAATGAGCAGTTCTTC.

CDR3 sequence (DNA): TGTGCCAGCAGCGGGAGGGGTGGGGACAGGCTCTGTTTGGAGCCCCAGCATTTT. This translates into CASSGRGGDRLCLEPQHF. This chain uses TRBV7-3 with TRBJ1-5; 8 nucleotides match TRBD1. Germline lookup yields CDR1 SGHTA and CDR2 FQGTGA. After removal of 5 bases from V and 8 bases from J, the junction contained 20 bases not matched to a gene. This CDR3 region has 18 residues.

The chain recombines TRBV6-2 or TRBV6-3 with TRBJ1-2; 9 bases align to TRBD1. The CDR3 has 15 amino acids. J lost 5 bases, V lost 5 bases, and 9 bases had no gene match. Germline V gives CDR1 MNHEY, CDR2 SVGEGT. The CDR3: CASSPSRDRVYGYTF. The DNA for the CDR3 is TGTGCCAGCAGTCCCAGCCGGGACAGGGTATATGGCTACACCTTC.

The CDR3, as DNA: TGTGCCAGCAGCGTAGGAGCGGGAATCGGCACCGGGGAGCTGTTTTTT. It yields the protein CASSVGAGIGTGELFF. The chain has TRBV9 and TRBJ2-2; 7 nucleotides align to TRBD2. The CDR3 is made up of 16 amino acids. Trimming cost V 0 bases and J 4 bases; bases outside gene matches: 6. Germline CDR1 and CDR2: SGDLS and YYNGEE.

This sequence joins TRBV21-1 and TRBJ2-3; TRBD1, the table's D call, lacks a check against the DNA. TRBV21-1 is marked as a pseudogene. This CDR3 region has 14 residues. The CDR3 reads CARGPGAHTDTQYF. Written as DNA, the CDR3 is TGTGCCAGGGGACCAGGGGCGCACACAGATACGCAGTATTTT.

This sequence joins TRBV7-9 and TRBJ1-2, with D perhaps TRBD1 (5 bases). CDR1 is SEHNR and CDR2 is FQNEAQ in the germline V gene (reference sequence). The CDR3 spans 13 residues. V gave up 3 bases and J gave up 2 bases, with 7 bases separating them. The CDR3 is CASSFSGNYGYTF. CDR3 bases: TGTGCCAGCAGCTTTTCAGGGAACTATGGCTACACCTTC.

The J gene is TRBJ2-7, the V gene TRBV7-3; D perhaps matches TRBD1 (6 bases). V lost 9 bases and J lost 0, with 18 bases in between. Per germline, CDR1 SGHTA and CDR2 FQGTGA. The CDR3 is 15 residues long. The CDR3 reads CARGVSGAGSYEQYF. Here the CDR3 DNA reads TGTGCCAGGGGGGTGTCAGGGGCAGGCTCCTACGAGCAGTACTTC. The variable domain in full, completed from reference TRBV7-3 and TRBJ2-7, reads GAGVSQTPSNKVTEKGKYVELRCDPISGHTALYWYRQSLGQGPEFLIYFQGTGAADDSGLPNDRFFAVRPEGSVSTLKIQRTERGDSAVYLCARGVSGAGSYEQYFGPGTRLTVT.